These 28 T cell receptor beta chains were all obtained from the same sample, sequenced in a study of T-cell memory formation after mild COVID-19. From the 5' RACE reads, TCRdb called clonotypes with MiXCR, one entry per CDR3 protein. The table lists some 250,000 distinct CDR3 sequences, more than 8% of them singletons, with under 25% in the top ten. Sequencing used PBMCs or a T cell subset sorted from them (not recorded which). The receptors shown here come from a man aged 18 to 30 who had mild COVID-19 (a few samples of this study predate the infection). Cell type and time point are not known.

This clonotype has more than one count but fewer than ten. The CDR3 loop reads CASSPLPGLDTEAFF. The CDR3 region has the DNA TGCGCCAGCAGCCCATTACCGGGGTTGGACACTGAAGCTTTCTTT. The V and J genes are TRBV5-1 and TRBJ1-1; D is unclear. V shed 4 bases and J shed 3 bases, with 16 bases lying between them. The CDR3 has 15 residues. Germline V gene data show CDR1 as SGHRS and CDR2 as YFSETQ.

This clonotype was detected a few times. CDR3 DNA: TGTGCCAGCAGTCCCAAGGGACCACTGGAGCAGTACGTC. Translating gives CASSPKGPLEQYV. The V call is TRBV27, the J call TRBJ2-7; D possibly uses TRBD1 or TRBD2 (5 bases each). The CDR3 has 13 amino acids. CDR1 and CDR2 (germline): MNHEY, SMNVEV (reference sequence). V lost 5 bases to trimming and J lost 7 bases, with 15 bases between them.

The genes are TRBV6-5 and TRBJ2-1; 7 bases agree with TRBD1. The CDR3 runs to 13 residues. With V trimmed by 2 bases and J by 7 bases, 2 bases remained unmatched. Per germline, CDR1 MNHEY and CDR2 SVGAGI. CDR3 nucleotides: TGTGCCAGCAGTTACGACAGGGCTAATGAGCAGTTCTTC. Its protein is CASSYDRANEQFF.

This clonotype was counted between two and nine times. The V and J genes are TRBV6-2 or TRBV6-3 and TRBJ2-6; TRBD1 matches 8 bases. V lost 6 bases and J lost 3; bases outside the gene matches: 1. CDR1 is MNHEY and CDR2 is SVGEGT in the germline V gene. The CDR3 has 14 amino acids. CDR3 in amino acids: CASSRGRGANVLTF. The CDR3 DNA sequence: TGTGCCAGCAGCAGGGGGCGTGGGGCCAACGTCCTGACTTTC.

This clonotype was seen a handful of times. The genes are TRBV12-3 or TRBV12-4 and TRBJ1-5; 7 bases agree with TRBD1. This CDR3 contains 14 residues. Trimming removed 4 bases from V and 5 bases from J; junction bases left unmatched: 5. CDR3 in DNA: TGTGCCAGCAGTTCGGACAGGACCGATCAGCCCCAGCATTTT. Amino acid sequence: CASSSDRTDQPQHF.

This clonotype was counted ten times or more. This chain joins TRBV11-2 and TRBJ2-1, with TRBD2 identical over 7 bases. Germline CDR1 SGHAT, CDR2 FQNNGV. The CDR3 has 14 amino acids. The ends lost 5 bases at V and 3 bases at J; junction bases unmatched: 4. CDR3 in amino acids: CASSHPGGYNEQFF. The CDR3 bases are TGTGCCAGCAGCCACCCGGGGGGCTACAATGAGCAGTTCTTC. The full variable domain, its missing parts supplied by reference TRBV11-2 and TRBJ2-1, is EAGVAQSPRYKIIEKRQSVAFWCNPISGHATLYWYQQILGQGPKLLIQFQNNGVVDDSQLPKDRFSAERLKGVDSTLKIQPAKLEDSAVYLCASSHPGGYNEQFFGPGTRLTVL.

The sample holds a few counts of this clonotype. The rearrangement joins TRBV5-1 to TRBJ2-2; D could derive from TRBD1 or TRBD2 (5 bases each). V lost 2 bases and J 13 bases, leaving 15 bases between the germline ends. Germline V gives CDR1 SGHRS, CDR2 YFSETQ. CDR3 size: 13 residues. CDR3 coding DNA: TGCGCCAGCAGCTTCGAGGGGCTGTTGGGGCTGTTTTTT. This codes for CASSFEGLLGLFF.

This rearrangement joins TRBV12-3 or TRBV12-4 to TRBJ1-1; TRBD1 is a possible D gene (6 bases). This CDR3 is 18 amino acids long. Trimming removed 1 base from V and 0 bases from J, with 18 bases in between. The DNA of the CDR3 is TGTGCCAGCAGTTTAGGGGTTTGGACAGACCCAATGAACACTGAAGCTTTCTTT. Protein product: CASSLGVWTDPMNTEAFF.

This sequence joins TRBV7-2 and TRBJ1-4; 9 nucleotides agree with TRBD1. V lost 5 bases to trimming and J lost 8 bases; unmatched junction nucleotides: 3. The germline gives CDR1 SGHTA, CDR2 FQGNSA. This CDR3 is built from 13 residues. CDR3 sequence reads: CASSKQGAEKLFF. The CDR3 DNA reads as TGTGCCAGCAGCAAACAGGGGGCGGAAAAACTGTTTTTT.

In its sample, this clonotype was seen a few times. The chain joins TRBV7-2 to TRBJ2-3; 7 nucleotides match TRBD1. V trimming: 10 bases; J trimming: 1 base; junction bases outside the gene matches: 5. CDR1 SGHTA and CDR2 FQGNSA come from the germline V gene. The CDR3 loop spans 13 amino acids. In DNA form, the CDR3 reads TGTGCCACGAGACAGGGAGGCACAGATACGCAGTATTTT. This translates into CATRQGGTDTQYF.

This clonotype has only a few counts. V gene TRBV12-3 or TRBV12-4 combines with J gene TRBJ1-6, with 7 bases matching TRBD1. With V trimmed by 5 bases and J by 8 bases, 6 bases remained unmatched. The CDR3 consists of 14 residues. The CDR3 reads CASSTQGGDSPLHF. CDR3 DNA: TGTGCCAGCAGTACCCAGGGGGGTGATTCACCCCTCCACTTT.

The V call is TRBV5-1, the J call TRBJ2-7, with D possibly TRBD1 on 6 matching bases. V was clipped by 3 bases and J by 0 bases, with 19 bases between them. The CDR3 sequence is 17 residues long. Germline CDR1 is SGHRS and CDR2 is YFSETQ. The CDR3 region is CASSSLPAGAISYEQYF. CDR3 nucleotide sequence: TGCGCCAGCAGCTCCCTCCCGGCAGGGGCTATCTCCTACGAGCAGTACTTC.

V usage is TRBV19 and J usage is TRBJ1-1; 7 bases fit TRBD1. CDR3 length: 14 amino acids. The germline V gene encodes CDR1 LNHDA and CDR2 SQIVND (reference sequence). V was clipped by 3 bases and J by 0 bases; unmatched bases: 1. The CDR3 here is CASSMGQMNTEAFF. The CDR3 DNA is TGTGCCAGTAGTATGGGACAGATGAACACTGAAGCTTTCTTT.

This clonotype was seen a few times. The gene calls are TRBV25-1 and TRBJ2-3; 9 nucleotides match TRBD1. Unmatched junction bases numbered 5, after V lost 7 bases and J lost 6 bases. The CDR3 has 13 amino acids. Germline CDR1 MGHDK, CDR2 SYGVNS. Here the CDR3 reads CASTQGASDTQYF. The CDR3 DNA sequence: TGTGCCAGCACACAGGGGGCGAGTGATACGCAGTATTTT. Complete variable domain (other parts from reference TRBV25-1 and TRBJ2-3): EADIYQTPRYLVIGTGKKITLECSQTMGHDKMYWYQQDPGMELHLIHYSYGVNSTEKGDLSSESTVSRIRTEHFPLTLESARPSHTSQYLCASTQGASDTQYFGPGTRLTVL.

This clonotype was picked up a small number of times. V and J are TRBV2 and TRBJ1-5, with D possibly being TRBD1 (5 bases). The germline V gene encodes CDR1 SNHLY and CDR2 FYNNEI. This CDR3 is 14 amino acids long. V was pared by 4 bases and J by 5 bases, with 12 bases between. The CDR3 DNA reads as TGTGCCAGCAGTGTGGGGGTCGGATATCAGCCCCAGCATTTT. Translated, it gives CASSVGVGYQPQHF.

This clonotype was seen many times. The rearrangement joins TRBV7-3 to TRBJ2-7, with unresolved D. Germline values: CDR1 SGHTA, CDR2 FQGTGA. V was clipped by 0 bases and J by 0 bases, with 6 bases between them. This CDR3 comprises 14 residues. DNA for the CDR3: TGTGCCAGCAGCTTAACGGCCAGCTCCTACGAGCAGTACTTC. It is translated as CASSLTASSYEQYF.

This clonotype showed up just a few times. The chain combines TRBV5-5 with TRBJ2-7; TRBD1 aligns across 9 bases. Germline CDR1 SGHKS, CDR2 YYEKEE (reference sequence). The ends lost 7 bases at V and 2 bases at J; junction bases unmatched: 4. This CDR3 contains 13 residues. The CDR3 sequence is CASRGQGPYEQYF. As DNA, the CDR3 is TGTGCCAGCCGGGGACAGGGACCCTACGAGCAGTACTTC.

The chain carries TRBV2 and TRBJ2-7; D might be TRBD1 (6 bases). V was shortened by 6 bases and J by 4 bases, with 16 bases between the two germline ends. This CDR3 is built from 14 residues. Germline CDR1 SNHLY, CDR2 FYNNEI. CDR3 region: CASSAWTVRYEQYV. The CDR3, as DNA: TGTGCCAGCAGCGCCTGGACAGTCCGTTACGAGCAGTACGTC.

The J gene is TRBJ1-1, the V gene TRBV5-1, with D possibly TRBD1 on 6 matching bases. The CDR3 is 17 residues long. Germline V CDR1 and CDR2: SGHRS, YFSETQ. The V and J ends lost 1 base and 1 base respectively, with 17 bases between them. CDR3 loop: CASSLSRQVWGNTEAFF. The CDR3 coding sequence is TGCGCCAGCAGCTTGTCCAGACAGGTGTGGGGGAACACTGAAGCTTTCTTT.

This clonotype has at least ten counts. The CDR3 loop reads CSGILPPGGISKNIQYF. CDR3 DNA sequence: TGCAGCGGCATTCTGCCTCCAGGTGGAATATCCAAAAACATTCAGTACTTC. The J gene is TRBJ2-4, the V gene TRBV29-1; unclear D gene. V dropped 7 bases and J dropped 2 bases, with 24 bases sitting between them. Per the germline V gene, CDR1 is SQVTM and CDR2 is ANQGSEA. This CDR3 region has 17 residues. Using reference TRBV29-1 and TRBJ2-4 for the parts outside the CDR3, the full variable domain is SAVISQKPSRDICQRGTSLTIQCQVDSQVTMMFWYRQQPGQSLTLIATANQGSEATYESGFVIDKFPISRPNLTFSTLTVSNMSPEDSSIYLCSGILPPGGISKNIQYFGAGTRLSVL.

This clonotype occurred once. The chain links TRBV7-6 to TRBJ2-2; D remains unclear. CDR1 is SGHVS and CDR2 is FNYEAQ in the germline V gene. The CDR3 sequence is 13 residues long. Trimming cost V 4 bases and J 0 bases, with 3 bases left between them. DNA of the CDR3: TGTGCCAGCAGCTACACGAACACCGGGGAGCTGTTTTTT. Translating gives CASSYTNTGELFF.

The CDR3 DNA follows: TGTGCCAGCAGTGGGGGGGCCGAAGAGACCCAGTACTTC. The encoded protein is CASSGGAEETQYF. This chain joins TRBV12-3 or TRBV12-4 and TRBJ2-5; tentatively, D is TRBD2 (7 bases). The CDR3 spans 13 residues. V shed 5 bases and J shed 3 bases, with 10 bases lying between them.

The V call is TRBV5-6, the J call TRBJ2-5; D unresolved. The V gene lost 6 bases and the J gene lost 2 bases, with 11 bases spanning the gap. The germline gives CDR1 SGHDT, CDR2 YYEEEE. This CDR3 has 13 residues. In DNA form, the CDR3 reads TGTGCCAGCACCTCTCTAGTGCAAGAGACCCAGTACTTC. Translated: CASTSLVQETQYF.

The chain carries TRBV7-9 and TRBJ2-1; D is unclear. V was pared by 6 bases and J by 10 bases, with 19 bases between. This CDR3 has 14 amino acids. CDR1 is SEHNR, CDR2 FQNEAQ, per germline (reference sequence). CDR3 region: CASRFDLLAWEQFF. CDR3 in DNA: TGTGCCAGCAGATTTGATTTATTAGCCTGGGAGCAGTTCTTC.

This clonotype was seen a few times. J is TRBJ1-2 and V is TRBV6-2 or TRBV6-3; 9 bases align to TRBD1. The CDR3 is made up of 13 amino acids. The germline CDR1 and CDR2 sequences are MNHEY and SVGEGT. V was clipped by 8 bases and J by 2 bases; unmatched bases: 3. CDR3 in amino acids: CASGGQGNYGYTF. CDR3 DNA: TGTGCCAGCGGGGGACAGGGAAACTATGGCTACACCTTC.

The table lists this clonotype with many counts. The chain uses TRBV5-1 and TRBJ1-4, with D tentatively TRBD1 (5 bases). The germline CDR1 and CDR2 sequences are SGHRS and YFSETQ. This CDR3 region has 13 residues. V was cut by 1 base and J by 8 bases, with 9 bases left in between. Here the CDR3 reads CASSLQGREKLFF. In nucleotides, the CDR3 is TGCGCCAGCAGCTTGCAGGGACGAGAAAAACTGTTTTTT.

There are many counts of this clonotype. The chain joins TRBV27 to TRBJ2-7; 9 bases align to TRBD1. Germline loops: CDR1 MNHEY, CDR2 SMNVEV (reference sequence). V was clipped by 2 bases and J by 1 base; unmatched bases: 0. This CDR3 contains 14 residues. CDR3: CASSLDRGSYEQYF. The CDR3 region has the DNA TGTGCCAGCAGTTTAGACAGGGGGTCCTACGAGCAGTACTTC.

V usage is TRBV7-2 and J usage is TRBJ1-1, with D possibly matching TRBD1 (6 bases). V was trimmed by 4 bases and J by 3 bases, leaving 9 bases between them. Germline CDR1 and CDR2: SGHTA and FQGNSA. The CDR3 length is 13 residues. The CDR3 coding sequence is TGTGCCAGCAGCTCATCAGGGGACACTGAAGCTTTCTTT. Protein sequence: CASSSSGDTEAFF.